Many counts were recorded for the clone carrying this TCR beta chain. Its antigen remains unknown. This entry comes from a study of T cells in Graves' hyperthyroidism and ophthalmopathy. Study-level points and caveats: Most thyroid clonotypes that were expanded above 0.001 also turned up in blood.

Amplification of TCR beta CDR3 regions was performed using RNA transcripts as template. The HTBI primer set drove a first-round RT-PCR of the TCR CDR3. TCRdb independently ran MiXCR on the multiplex PCR reads; one entry per CDR3 protein. The repertoire holds about 110,000 distinct CDR3 sequences, about a sixth seen once, with about 40% in the top ten. This TCR derives from a woman in her forties or fifties with Graves' hyperthyroidism. The material sequenced was blood.

CDR3 sequence: CSVATGQGMEQYF. The CDR3 DNA follows: TGCAGCGTTGCCACCGGACAGGGAATGGAGCAGTACTTC. The chain links TRBV29-1 to TRBJ2-7, with 8 bases aligning to TRBD1. This CDR3 spans 13 amino acids. V lost 4 bases to trimming and J lost 7 bases; unmatched junction nucleotides: 9. CDR1 is SQVTM, CDR2 ANQGSEA, per germline.